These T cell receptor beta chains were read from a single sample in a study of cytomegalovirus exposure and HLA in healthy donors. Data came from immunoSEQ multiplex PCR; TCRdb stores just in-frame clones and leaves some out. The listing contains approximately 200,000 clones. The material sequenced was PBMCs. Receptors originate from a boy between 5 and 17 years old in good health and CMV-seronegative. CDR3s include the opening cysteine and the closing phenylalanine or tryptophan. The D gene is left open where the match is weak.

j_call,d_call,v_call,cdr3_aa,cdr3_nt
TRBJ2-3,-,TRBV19,CASSIFLSTDTQYF,TGTGCCAGTAGTATCTTCCTAAGCACAGATACGCAGTATTTT
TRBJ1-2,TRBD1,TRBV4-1,CASSLPIPDRGDYGYTF,TGCGCCAGCAGCCTCCCGATCCCGGACAGGGGGGACTATGGCTACACCTTC
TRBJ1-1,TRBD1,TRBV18,CASSPLGTGMNTEAFF,TGTGCCAGCTCACCTCTGGGGACAGGGATGAACACTGAAGCTTTCTTT
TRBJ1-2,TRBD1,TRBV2,CASSAPGTGGDYGYTF,TGTGCCAGCAGTGCCCCAGGGACAGGGGGGGACTATGGCTACACCTTC
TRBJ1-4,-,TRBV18,CASSPSTQGIIEKLFF,TGTGCCAGCTCACCATCTACCCAGGGCATTATTGAAAAACTGTTTTTT
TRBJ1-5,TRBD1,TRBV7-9,CASTLTGQGDQPQHF,TGTGCCAGCACCTTAACGGGACAGGGGGATCAGCCCCAGCATTTT
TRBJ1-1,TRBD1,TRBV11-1,CASSKQGAGTEAFF,TGTGCCAGCAGCAAACAGGGGGCAGGCACTGAAGCTTTCTTT
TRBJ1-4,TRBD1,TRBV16,CASSLITGGNEKLFF,TGTGCCAGCAGCTTAATTACAGGGGGCAACGAAAAACTGTTTTTT
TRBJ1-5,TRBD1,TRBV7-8,CASSFTGVNQPQHF,TGTGCCAGCAGCTTTACAGGGGTCAATCAGCCCCAGCATTTT
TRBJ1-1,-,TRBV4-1,CASSQVTGLFEAFF,TGCGCCAGCAGCCAAGTAACGGGGTTGTTTGAAGCTTTCTTT